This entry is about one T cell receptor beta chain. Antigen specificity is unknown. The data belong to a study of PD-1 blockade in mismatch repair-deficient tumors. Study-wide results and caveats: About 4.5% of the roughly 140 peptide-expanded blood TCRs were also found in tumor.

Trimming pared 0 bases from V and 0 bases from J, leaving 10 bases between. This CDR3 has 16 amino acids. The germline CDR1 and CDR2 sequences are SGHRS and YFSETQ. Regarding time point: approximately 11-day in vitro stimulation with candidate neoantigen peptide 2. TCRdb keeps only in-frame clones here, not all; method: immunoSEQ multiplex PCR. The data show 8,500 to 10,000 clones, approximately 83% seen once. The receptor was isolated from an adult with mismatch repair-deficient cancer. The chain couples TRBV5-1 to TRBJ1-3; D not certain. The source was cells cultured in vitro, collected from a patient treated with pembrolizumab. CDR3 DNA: TGCGCCAGCAGCTTGGAACCGTCCAACTCTGGAAACACCATATATTTT. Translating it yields CASSLEPSNSGNTIYF.